Given below is one TCR beta chain in context. This entry comes from a study of blood T cell repertoires in COVID-19. For the study at large: From the United States, Italy and Spain came samples of acute and convalescent COVID-19. From T cells, B-cell-depleted T cells, or PBMCs came the material, which was cDNA or gDNA.

Study processing details: Estimation of nucleated cell counts was performed using reference gene primer amplification. Libraries were prepared by immunoSEQ multiplex PCR; TCRdb keeps only in-frame clonotypes and omits some of them. V and J calls and clone size follow that table, whereas D and trimming were derived from the DNA. This table holds 50,000 to 55,000 clones, 89% found once. This CDR3 region has 15 residues. Trimming removed 3 bases at V and 4 bases at J, with 12 bases between. Germline CDR1 is LGHNT and CDR2 is FRNRAP. The V and J genes are TRBV12-5 and TRBJ2-2, with D unresolved. This receptor was taken from a man aged 55 to 70 with active COVID-19. The sample comprised peripheral blood. The CDR3: CASGFISSGTGELFF. The CDR3 DNA follows: TGTGCTAGTGGTTTTATCTCTTCGGGCACCGGGGAGCTGTTTTTT.